Listed below are T cell receptor beta chains from one sample, sequenced in a study of early T cells in non-severe SARS-CoV-2 infection. TCRdb recomputed calls from the 5' RACE reads with MiXCR, one row per CDR3 protein. The table includes around 77,000 distinct CDR3 sequences, 9.5% to 13% detected once. The sequences come from whole blood, collected at baseline. These receptors all come from an adult who was a healthcare worker with PCR-confirmed SARS-CoV-2 infection or an uninfected control (not recorded which). CDR3s include the opening cysteine and the closing phenylalanine or tryptophan. The D gene is left open where the match is weak. A clone size is listed for some rows: how often the clone was seen (once, few, many), or a class if it is expanded.

size: NA
J: TRBJ1-2
length: 15
V: TRBV3-1
D: TRBD1
DNA: TGTGCCAGCAGCCAAGGGCCAGGGGGCTTGTATGGCTACACCTTC
CDR3: CASSQGPGGLYGYTF

size: NA
J: TRBJ1-2
length: 13
V: TRBV12-3/TRBV12-4
D: NA
DNA: TGTGCCAGCAGTTTACCAGGGAACTATGGCTACACCTTC
CDR3: CASSLPGNYGYTF

size: NA
J: TRBJ1-6
length: 14
V: TRBV19
D: NA
DNA: TGTGCCAGTAGTCTCCCGGGGACGGTCCTCCCCCTCCACTTT
CDR3: CASSLPGTVLPLHF

size: NA
J: TRBJ2-2
length: 16
V: TRBV4-3
D: TRBD1
DNA: TGCGCCAGCAGCCCCCAGGGGGCAGGGGGAACCGGGGAGCTGTTTTTT
CDR3: CASSPQGAGGTGELFF

size: many
J: TRBJ2-7
length: 15
V: TRBV2
D: NA
DNA: TGTGCCAGCAGCGGCAGCGGGTCCCCTCTCTACGAGCAGTACTTC
CDR3: CASSGSGSPLYEQYF

size: medium-sized
J: TRBJ1-4
length: 20
V: TRBV3-1
D: NA
DNA: TGTGCCAGCAGCCCCTCTAACGACAGGCGGCACCGATCAACTAATGAAAAACTGTTTTTT
CDR3: CASSPSNDRRHRSTNEKLFF

size: NA
J: TRBJ1-5
length: 14
V: TRBV10-3
D: NA
DNA: TGTGCCATCACCGAAAATGAGGGCAATCAGCCCCAGCATTTT
CDR3: CAITENEGNQPQHF

size: few
J: TRBJ1-1
length: 12
V: TRBV6-5
D: NA
DNA: TGTGCCAGCAGCAAATCGAACACTGAAGCTTTCTTT
CDR3: CASSKSNTEAFF

size: few
J: TRBJ1-2
length: 14
V: TRBV30
D: NA
DNA: TGTGCCTGGGTGCTACCGGGCAGGCCGTATGGCTACACCTTC
CDR3: CAWVLPGRPYGYTF

size: NA
J: TRBJ1-4
length: 13
V: TRBV20-1
D: NA
DNA: TGCAGTGCCGCATCGGCAACTAATGAAAAACTGTTTTTT
CDR3: CSAASATNEKLFF

size: NA
J: TRBJ2-7
length: 16
V: TRBV9
D: TRBD2
DNA: TGTGCCAGCAGCGTAGCTCCCCTAGCGGGGTCCTACGAGCAGTACTTC
CDR3: CASSVAPLAGSYEQYF

size: few
J: TRBJ2-2
length: 14
V: TRBV4-1
D: NA
DNA: TGCGCCAGCAGCCAAAGTGCAGGGGCCGGGGAGCTGTTTTTT
CDR3: CASSQSAGAGELFF

size: many
J: TRBJ2-1
length: 13
V: TRBV13
D: TRBD1
DNA: TGTGCCAGCAGCTGGGGACAGAGCAATGAGCAGTTCTTC
CDR3: CASSWGQSNEQFF

size: NA
J: TRBJ1-1
length: 13
V: TRBV15
D: NA
DNA: TGTGCCACCAGCAGTAGCCTGTACACTGAAGCTTTCTTT
CDR3: CATSSSLYTEAFF

size: few
J: TRBJ1-5
length: 16
V: TRBV6-2/TRBV6-3
D: NA
DNA: TGTGCCAGCAGTTACTCGAACCGCGGGACACCTCAGCCCCAGCATTTT
CDR3: CASSYSNRGTPQPQHF

size: NA
J: TRBJ2-5
length: 15
V: TRBV5-1
D: NA
DNA: TGCGCCAGCAGCTTGGGAAAGGGCTCCTGGGAGACCCAGTACTTC
CDR3: CASSLGKGSWETQYF

size: NA
J: TRBJ1-2
length: 15
V: TRBV4-3
D: NA
DNA: TGCGCCAGCAGCCAAGACTGGGGGGTAAACTATGGCTACACCTTC
CDR3: CASSQDWGVNYGYTF

size: many
J: TRBJ1-6
length: 14
V: TRBV10-3
D: NA
DNA: TGTGCCATCAGAGGGGCGGCAGGGGCTTCACCCCTCCACTTT
CDR3: CAIRGAAGASPLHF

size: many
J: TRBJ1-4
length: 14
V: TRBV5-1
D: NA
DNA: TGCGCCAGCAGCTTGAGGGGTACGGAAGAAAAACTGTTTTTT
CDR3: CASSLRGTEEKLFF

size: few
J: TRBJ2-6
length: 15
V: TRBV2
D: NA
DNA: TGTGCCAGCAGAGGACTGCTCTCTGGGGCCAACGTCCTGACTTTC
CDR3: CASRGLLSGANVLTF

size: many
J: TRBJ2-3
length: 17
V: TRBV7-3
D: NA
DNA: TGTGCCAGCAGCTTAAGAGGGGGAGGGTCTACCACAGATACGCAGTATTTT
CDR3: CASSLRGGGSTTDTQYF

size: many
J: TRBJ2-3
length: 16
V: TRBV3-1
D: NA
DNA: TGTGCCAGCAGCGAAGTAGGAGGGGCCGGGTCAGATACGCAGTATTTT
CDR3: CASSEVGGAGSDTQYF

size: many
J: TRBJ1-1
length: 15
V: TRBV7-8
D: TRBD1
DNA: TGTGCCAGCAGCCAGGGGGTAATGGGAGGCACTGAAGCTTTCTTT
CDR3: CASSQGVMGGTEAFF

size: many
J: TRBJ2-3
length: 15
V: TRBV4-1
D: TRBD2
DNA: TGCGCCAGCAGCGGGACTAGCGGCTCCACAGATACGCAGTATTTT
CDR3: CASSGTSGSTDTQYF

size: many
J: TRBJ2-1
length: 16
V: TRBV28
D: NA
DNA: TGTGCCAGCAGTTTAAGGGCAGCGAGGTTACGAGATGAGCAGTTCTTC
CDR3: CASSLRAARLRDEQFF

size: many
J: TRBJ1-5
length: 15
V: TRBV24-1
D: NA
DNA: TGTGCCACCAGTGATTCCCGAGGGGGGAGTCAGCCCCAGCATTTT
CDR3: CATSDSRGGSQPQHF

size: NA
J: TRBJ2-3
length: 14
V: TRBV5-1
D: TRBD2
DNA: TGCGCCAGCAGCTCTGGACTAGAAGAAGATACGCAGTATTTT
CDR3: CASSSGLEEDTQYF

size: NA
J: TRBJ2-3
length: 15
V: TRBV20-1
D: TRBD2
DNA: TGCAGTGCCCGGACGGCGGGGGGTAGCACAGATACGCAGTATTTT
CDR3: CSARTAGGSTDTQYF

size: few
J: TRBJ2-2
length: 15
V: TRBV12-3/TRBV12-4
D: NA
DNA: TGTGCCACCCGAAGAGAGTGGGGCGGGGTCGGGGAGCTGTTTTTT
CDR3: CATRREWGGVGELFF

size: many
J: TRBJ2-7
length: 17
V: TRBV7-9
D: TRBD2
DNA: TGTGCCAGCAACCGGGCGGGACTAGCAATGGTAAAGTACGAGCAGTACTTC
CDR3: CASNRAGLAMVKYEQYF

size: few
J: TRBJ1-2
length: 15
V: TRBV9
D: TRBD1
DNA: TGTGCCAGCAGCCCTCAGACAGGGATAAACTATGGCTACACCTTC
CDR3: CASSPQTGINYGYTF

size: many
J: TRBJ2-3
length: 16
V: TRBV24-1
D: TRBD1
DNA: TGTGCCACCAGTGATAACGTCGACAGGGTAACAGATACGCAGTATTTT
CDR3: CATSDNVDRVTDTQYF

size: many
J: TRBJ2-5
length: 17
V: TRBV7-9
D: TRBD2
DNA: TGTGCCAGCAGCTCCCGGGGTAGCGGGGCGTACCAAGAGACCCAGTACTTC
CDR3: CASSSRGSGAYQETQYF